The T cell receptor (beta chain) under discussion was sequenced for a study of CD8 T cells in ankylosing spondylitis. This clonotype was counted ten times or more. What it recognizes is unknown. Germline V lookup: CDR1 DFQATT, CDR2 SNEGSKA (reference sequence). V gave up 3 bases and J gave up 6 bases; unmatched junction bases: 7. The CDR3 extends over 14 amino acids. Preparation of TCR beta libraries was done by quantitative 5'-RACE with molecular barcodes. TCRdb ran MiXCR on the 5' RACE reads and lists one entry per CDR3 protein. Of about 130,000 distinct CDR3 sequences detected, approximately 9.9% appear once; the ten largest clones hold roughly 3.3%. Study-wide results and limits: Within matched ankylosing spondylitis synovial fluid, disease-linked clones were reportedly significantly enriched. Disease-linked clones bore a CD8+ phenotype and were relatively rare in peripheral blood. A TCR beta motif of several highly homologous variants appeared characteristic of ankylosing spondylitis blood.

What was sequenced was blood, either unsorted or a sorted T cell fraction (not recorded which). The clonotype was recovered from a male donor with ankylosing spondylitis or in good health (not recorded which). The rearrangement joins TRBV20-1 to TRBJ2-1; TRBD2 agrees at 8 bases. This chain's CDR3 is CSARRSGEINEQFF. Here the CDR3 DNA reads TGCAGTGCTAGGCGTAGCGGGGAGATCAATGAGCAGTTCTTC.